This T cell receptor beta chain was identified in a study of memory CD4+ T cells and cytomegalovirus serostatus. Study findings and constraints: Each of approximately 73 CMV-associated TCRbeta sequences occurred in one to five individuals. Suggested: most of the CMV-linked TCR signature lies in CD4+ memory cells.

Sequencing was performed with immunoSEQ multiplex PCR; in TCRdb, only in-frame clones are kept and a portion is missing. The repertoire includes some 66,000 clones, about 80% of them detected once, and about 4.8% sits in the top ten. As regards this clone: Its antigen remains unidentified.

The sort gate was single viable CD3+CD4+CD8-CD45RO+ cells for memory CD4+ T cells. CMV serostatus came from serum IgG against pp150, pp28, p38, p52. Positive selection with CD4 microbeads enriched total CD4+ T cells. The V and J ends lost 2 bases and 4 bases respectively, with 11 bases between them. The CDR3 has 14 residues. The germline V gene encodes CDR1 SGHTA and CDR2 FQGNSA. The sample consisted of memory CD4+ T cells from blood. The chain combines TRBV7-2 with TRBJ1-1, with a possible D match to TRBD1 (5 bases). The TCR was taken from an adult in good health and CMV-seropositive. CDR3 in amino acids: CASSLNPGGTEAFF. DNA of the CDR3: TGTGCCAGCAGCTTAAACCCCGGGGGCACTGAAGCTTTCTTT.